The 2 T cell receptor beta chains in this list originate from one sample, sequenced in a study of blood T cell repertoires in COVID-19 (dated by TCRdb to 2018 to 2021). Libraries were built with the immunoSEQ multiplex PCR assay. In its TCRdb copy, this immuneACCESS table keeps in-frame sequences only and misses some clones. Where compared with another copy, unresolved V genes explain less than half of these, and the others have no known cause. This sample is represented by over 100,000 clones; approximately 80% of them were singletons. 3% to 4.5% of the sample belongs to the ten largest clones. Sample: peripheral blood. The receptor source for this set is a woman older than 75 with acute or convalescent COVID-19.

This chain joins TRBV3-1 (or the pseudogene TRBV3-2) and TRBJ1-2, with D perhaps TRBD1 (5 bases). Germline V lookup: CDR1 LGHDT, CDR2 YNNKEL (reference sequence). Trimming cost V 4 bases and J 13 bases, with 22 bases left between them. This CDR3 has 14 amino acids. The CDR3 sequence: CASSLPGQSRQVTF. CDR3 DNA sequence: TGTGCCAGCAGCCTCCCAGGGCAGTCCCGGCAAGTCACCTTC.

This clone was counted once. The V gene is TRBV18, the J gene TRBJ2-5; D remains unclear. Trimming pared 4 bases from V and 1 base from J, leaving 13 bases between. Germline V gives CDR1 KGHSH, CDR2 LQKENI. The CDR3 has 15 residues. The CDR3 sequence is CASSRAAAGQETQYF. The CDR3 region has the DNA TGTGCCAGCTCACGTGCGGCAGCTGGCCAAGAGACCCAGTACTTC.